The rows below give T cell receptor beta chains drawn from one sample of a study of control samples from healthy donors and cancer patients. The data were produced by immunoSEQ multiplex PCR, yet TCRdb's version contains in-frame clones alone and is incomplete. The sample has 70,000 to 95,000 clones; 80% to 90% are singletons. The sample taken for sequencing was blood. All receptors come from a man aged 50 to 59 in good health. CDR3s include the opening cysteine and the closing phenylalanine or tryptophan. A clone size is listed for some rows: how often the clone was seen (once, few, many), or a class if it is expanded.

-	TRBV5-1	CASSLRALIMNTEAFF
-	TRBV19	CASSSNDAWGEAFF
once	TRBV24-1	CATSGPGQGAYEQYF
-	TRBV6-5	CASSYSGGFGEKLFF
-	TRBV7-2	CASSEQFQETQYF
-	TRBV6-5	CASSYLRQGNSPLHF
-	TRBV7-8	CASSPGLTGELFF
-	TRBV12-3/TRBV12-4	CASSPILEGEQFF
-	TRBV10-3	CAISSWDRPFTDTQYF
-	TRBV7-6	CASSLDASGRADEQFF
-	TRBV7-2	CASSSAGMGADTQYF
-	TRBV29-1	CSGEGAYNEQFF
-	TRBV30	CAWTQTTGNQPQHF
-	TRBV24-1	CASMRQGTNEKLFF
few	TRBV11-3	CASSLDLIPSADTQYF
-	TRBV12-3/TRBV12-4	CASNSDLNEQFF
-	TRBV7-2	CASSLWGTSGGIAKNIQYF
-	TRBV11-3	CASSSRTSGSSYEQYF
-	TRBV6-1	CASSDQDRGPVDGYTF
-	TRBV20-1	CSASLRRSGGGNTIYF
-	TRBV6-5	CAVSNRGLGYTF
-	TRBV7-2	CASSLVTSGRQETQYF
-	TRBV7-2	CASSPRGPGEKLFF
-	TRBV19	CASHQNTEAFF
-	TRBV30	CAWSVLTPTEAFF
-	TRBV6-6	CASSPPQGPQYNEQFF